This T cell receptor beta chain was profiled in a study of blood T cell repertoires in COVID-19. Original methodology: Scientists estimated how many nucleated cells there were by amplifying reference gene primers. Assay used: immunoSEQ multiplex PCR; TCRdb lists only in-frame clones, some missing. The D gene and trimming were derived from the DNA, and the V and J assignments and clone size from that table. This table has under 200,000 clones, 82% appearing once. The cohort comprised adults aged roughly 18 to 95 years residing in approximately 25 US areas. Cohort assignment relied on participant-reported clinical history. This clone was counted between two and nine times. The junction had 8 bases not matched to a gene; V was cut back by 3 bases and J by 7 bases. This CDR3 has 16 amino acids. Germline V gene sequence: CDR1 SGHNT, CDR2 YYREEE (reference sequence).

The sequenced sample consisted of PBMCs or T cells enriched from blood (not recorded which). This chain links TRBV5-4 with TRBJ2-1; 12 bases match TRBD2. This TCR was recovered from a woman in her sixties with acute COVID-19. CDR3 in amino acids: CASSSILAGGWNEQFF. CDR3 nucleotides: TGTGCCAGCAGCTCGATCCTAGCGGGAGGGTGGAATGAGCAGTTCTTC. Filled out from reference TRBV5-4 and TRBJ2-1, the complete variable domain reads ETGVTQSPTHLIKTRGQQVTLRCSSQSGHNTVSWYQQALGQGPQFIFQYYREEENGRGNFPPRFSGLQFPNYSSELNVNALELDDSALYLCASSSILAGGWNEQFFGPGTRLTVL.